Below, 19 T cell receptor beta chains from the same sample are listed, as sequenced in a study of cytomegalovirus exposure and HLA in healthy donors. The table came from immunoSEQ multiplex PCR; TCRdb's copy has only in-frame clones and leaves some out. The sample yields 100,000 to 150,000 clones, about 90% seen once. Sequencing used PBMCs. The receptors were sampled from a woman aged 18-29 years in good health and CMV-seronegative.

This chain connects TRBV11-2 to TRBJ2-7; D is undetermined. This CDR3 spans 13 amino acids. Germline assignment: CDR1 SGHAT and CDR2 FQNNGV. The ends were cut back, 4 bases at V and 3 bases at J, with 10 bases in the middle. CDR3 coding DNA: TGTGCCAGCAGCTCACCCCGACTCTACGAGCAGTACTTC. As protein: CASSSPRLYEQYF.

This rearrangement joins TRBV18 to TRBJ2-1; D not certain. Trimming cost V 0 bases and J 1 base, with 7 bases left between them. Germline CDR1 reads KGHSH; CDR2 reads LQKENI. This CDR3 is 15 amino acids long. The CDR3 nucleotides read TGTGCCAGCTCACCACCCACCGGGTCCTACAATGAGCAGTTCTTC. Its translation is CASSPPTGSYNEQFF.

The V and J genes are TRBV14 and TRBJ2-7; D might be TRBD2 (6 bases). Germline V lookup: CDR1 SGHDN, CDR2 FVKESK. Deletions cut 3 bases from V and 0 bases from J, with 15 bases between. The CDR3 sequence is 16 residues long. The CDR3 spells CASSQIITGGSYEQYF. DNA of the CDR3: TGTGCCAGCAGCCAGATAATCACCGGGGGCTCCTACGAGCAGTACTTC.

This chain connects TRBV28 to TRBJ1-1, with D possibly being TRBD1 (6 bases). Looked up from germline, CDR1 is MDHEN and CDR2 is SYDVKM. The CDR3 runs 17 residues. Trimming cost V 3 bases and J 3 bases, with 20 bases left between them. This CDR3 reads CASSFGQGQDSHTEAFF. In DNA form, the CDR3 reads TGTGCCAGCAGTTTTGGGCAGGGGCAAGATTCCCACACTGAAGCTTTCTTT.

J is TRBJ2-1 and V is TRBV5-1, with TRBD1 matching 11 bases. The CDR3 is made up of 15 amino acids. Losses at the gene ends were 0 bases for V and 6 bases for J; bases not matched to a gene: 2. In germline, CDR1 is SGHRS, CDR2 YFSETQ. CDR3 region: CASSLEGQGGNEQFF. The CDR3 DNA reads as TGCGCCAGCAGCTTGGAGGGACAGGGGGGCAATGAGCAGTTCTTC.

The rearrangement joins TRBV18 to TRBJ2-7; a weak D match, TRBD2 (6 bases). V was cut by 4 bases and J by 1 base, with 14 bases left in between. CDR1 and CDR2 from the germline V gene are KGHSH and LQKENI. The CDR3 loop spans 15 amino acids. CDR3 coding DNA: TGTGCCAGCTCACACGAGGGGAGGTGGTCCTACGAGCAGTACTTC. Its protein is CASSHEGRWSYEQYF.

This clone was picked up a small number of times. The rearrangement uses TRBV4-2 and TRBJ2-7; D might be TRBD2 (6 bases). V lost 2 bases to trimming and J lost 2 bases, with 13 bases between them. This CDR3 contains 15 residues. The germline CDR1 and CDR2 sequences are LGHNA and YNFKEQ. For the CDR3, the DNA is TGTGCCAGCAGCCAATTCCGGGACTCCACCTACGAGCAGTACTTC. Translated, it gives CASSQFRDSTYEQYF.

V is TRBV19 and J is TRBJ2-7, with a weak D call TRBD1 (6 bases). The ends were cut back, 3 bases at V and 0 bases at J, with 9 bases in the middle. The CDR3 length is 14 residues. Germline V CDR1 and CDR2: LNHDA, SQIVND (reference sequence). CDR3 DNA sequence: TGTGCCAGTAGTATGAACAGGGTCTCCTACGAGCAGTACTTC. Translation: CASSMNRVSYEQYF.

The V gene is TRBV28, the J gene TRBJ2-7, with TRBD1 matching over 11 bases. Trimming took 7 bases from V and 7 from J; bases not matched to a gene: 12. The CDR3 is 15 residues long. In germline, CDR1 is MDHEN, CDR2 SYDVKM. This chain's CDR3 is CASTLWRTGGREQYF. The CDR3 DNA reads as TGTGCCAGCACCCTATGGAGGACAGGGGGCAGGGAGCAGTACTTC.

The chain links TRBV4-1 to TRBJ2-3, with 8 bases matching TRBD2. CDR3 length equals 16 residues. Germline CDR1 MGHRA, CDR2 YSYEKL. With V trimmed by 0 bases and J by 4 bases, 6 bases remained unmatched. The CDR3 is CASSQDWGAGADTQYF. The CDR3 DNA reads as TGCGCCAGCAGCCAAGATTGGGGAGCGGGAGCAGATACGCAGTATTTT.

This sequence joins TRBV5-3 and TRBJ2-7; 9 bases agree with TRBD1. TRBV5-3 is labeled an ORF, and its function is uncertain. The CDR3 length is 15 residues. V was pared by 4 bases and J by 3 bases, with 8 bases of the junction left unmatched. The chain's CDR3 is CARSPGQGNLYEQYF. CDR3 in DNA: TGTGCCAGAAGCCCAGGACAGGGGAATCTCTACGAGCAGTACTTC.

V gene TRBV6-5 combines with J gene TRBJ2-3; 10 bases fit TRBD2. The germline V gene has CDR1 MNHEY and CDR2 SVGAGI. The CDR3 is made up of 16 amino acids. Trimming took 0 bases from V and 8 from J; bases not matched to a gene: 8. The CDR3 protein is CASSYSSSGGRGTQYF. The CDR3 DNA reads TGTGCCAGCAGTTACTCGAGTAGCGGGGGGCGGGGTACGCAGTATTTT.

The J gene is TRBJ2-5, the V gene TRBV9; 9 nucleotides align to TRBD2. Germline values: CDR1 SGDLS, CDR2 YYNGEE. This CDR3 comprises 15 residues. V lost 0 bases and J lost 4; bases outside the gene matches: 4. The CDR3 coding sequence is TGTGCCAGCAGCGTAGGTGCGGGGGGGATAGAGACCCAGTACTTC. Its protein is CASSVGAGGIETQYF.

The genes are TRBV15 and TRBJ1-1; the match to TRBD1 covers 11 bases. The V gene's germline CDR1 is LNHNV and CDR2 YYDKDF (reference sequence). There are 15 residues in the CDR3. Trimming took 5 bases from V and 11 from J; bases not matched to a gene: 13. CDR3 loop: CATSAKDRGQVVAFF. The CDR3 coding sequence is TGTGCCACCAGCGCCAAGGACAGGGGGCAGGTTGTGGCTTTCTTT.

Note on this clone: Other DNA sequences of this sample code for an identical CDR3. V usage is TRBV28 and J usage is TRBJ2-3, with 12 bases matching TRBD2. The CDR3 runs 15 residues. The germline V gene encodes CDR1 MDHEN and CDR2 SYDVKM. The V and J ends lost 3 bases and 3 bases, in that order; junction bases with no gene match: 1. The CDR3 DNA reads TGTGCCAGCAGTTTCGGACTAGCGGGAACAGATACGCAGTATTTT. This encodes CASSFGLAGTDTQYF.

This chain uses TRBV30 with TRBJ2-3; D is perhaps TRBD1 (6 bases). V was shortened by 0 bases and J by 0 bases, with 10 bases between the two germline ends. Germline CDR1 is GTSNPN and CDR2 is SVGIG (reference sequence). The CDR3 length is 15 residues. This CDR3 reads CAWSVGGRSTDTQYF. DNA for the CDR3: TGTGCCTGGAGTGTTGGGGGCCGCAGCACAGATACGCAGTATTTT.

This chain links TRBV5-6 with TRBJ2-7; 7 positions match TRBD1. CDR1 SGHDT and CDR2 YYEEEE come from the germline V gene. The ends lost 1 base at V and 4 bases at J; junction bases unmatched: 2. The CDR3 contains 13 residues. The CDR3 here is CASSLPRGYEQYF. CDR3 DNA sequence: TGTGCCAGCAGCTTGCCCAGGGGGTACGAGCAGTACTTC.

The chain is built from TRBV9 and TRBJ2-1; 7 nucleotides align to TRBD1. J gave up 8 bases and V 2 bases, and 19 bases lay outside the gene matches. The CDR3 consists of 18 residues. The V gene's germline CDR1 is SGDLS and CDR2 YYNGEE. The DNA of the CDR3 is TGTGCCAGCAGCGTCGATGGGGGCTACAACCCAACAGGGGATGAGCAGTTCTTC. This codes for CASSVDGGYNPTGDEQFF. The whole variable domain, filled in from reference TRBV9 and TRBJ2-1, reads DSGVTQTPKHLITATGQRVTLRCSPRSGDLSVYWYQQSLDQGLQFLIQYYNGEERAKGNILERFSAQQFPDLHSELNLSSLELGDSALYFCASSVDGGYNPTGDEQFFGPGTRLTVL.

The chain uses TRBV19 and TRBJ1-5; D perhaps matches TRBD1 (6 bases). Germline loops: CDR1 LNHDA, CDR2 SQIVND (reference sequence). The CDR3 totals 14 residues. The V and J ends lost 1 base and 4 bases respectively, with 8 bases between them. CDR3 region: CASSIGQANQPQHF. The CDR3 nucleotides read TGTGCCAGTAGTATAGGACAGGCTAATCAGCCCCAGCATTTT.